The 21 T cell receptor beta chains reported below all come from one sample, sequenced in a study of blood T cell repertoires in COVID-19. TCRdb's copy holds only in-frame clones and misses some; the assay was immunoSEQ multiplex PCR. The sample lists under 200,000 clones, under 85% seen once, with more than 3% in the top ten. Sequencing used peripheral blood. These receptors were obtained from a woman of 80 years or more with acute or convalescent COVID-19.

DNA of the CDR3: TGCGCCAGCAGCTTGGCCCCAGGGAACACTGAAGCTTTCTTT. Translated, it gives CASSLAPGNTEAFF. The rearrangement links TRBV5-1 to TRBJ1-1; no clear D. This CDR3 is built from 14 residues. Looked up from germline, CDR1 is SGHRS and CDR2 is YFSETQ. The germline V and J ends were trimmed by 0 bases and 1 base, with 7 bases remaining between them. The full variable domain, completed using reference TRBV5-1 and TRBJ1-1, is KAGVTQTPRYLIKTRGQQVTLSCSPISGHRSVSWYQQTPGQGLQFLFEYFSETQRNKGNFPGRFSGRQFSNSRSEMNVSTLELGDSALYLCASSLAPGNTEAFFGQGTRLTVV.

This chain joins TRBV30 and TRBJ2-2; the D gene is possibly TRBD1 (6 bases). The CDR3 loop spans 14 amino acids. V shed 2 bases and J shed 3 bases, with 10 bases lying between them. CDR1 and CDR2 from the germline V gene are GTSNPN and SVGIG (reference sequence). CDR3 residues: CAWSQGRHTGELFF. The CDR3 DNA reads TGTGCCTGGAGTCAGGGGAGACACACCGGGGAGCTGTTTTTT.

This chain connects TRBV5-1 to TRBJ1-2; 7 bases line up with TRBD1. This CDR3 contains 15 residues. J was trimmed by 4 bases and V by 2 bases; bases with no gene match: 8. CDR1 SGHRS and CDR2 YFSETQ come from the germline V gene. CDR3 nucleotides: TGCGCCAGCAGCTTAGGGAACAGGGGAGTCTATGGCTACACCTTC. Encoded protein: CASSLGNRGVYGYTF.

Only one count was recorded for this clone. The V call is TRBV6-5, the J call TRBJ2-7; 11 bases align to TRBD1. CDR3 length equals 12 residues. J gave up 4 bases and V 8 bases, and 1 base lay outside the gene matches. CDR1 and CDR2 (germline): MNHEY, SVGAGI. DNA of the CDR3: TGTGCCAGCGGGACAGGGGGATACGAGCAGTACTTC. Translating it yields CASGTGGYEQYF.

The rearrangement uses TRBV7-2 and TRBJ2-1, with a tentative D call TRBD2 (7 bases). Germline V CDR1 and CDR2: SGHTA, FQGNSA. The CDR3 has 15 amino acids. Trimming cost V 2 bases and J 9 bases, with 17 bases left between them. CDR3 in amino acids: CASSLPAGARVEQFF. The CDR3 DNA reads TGTGCCAGCAGCTTACCCGCGGGGGCGAGGGTTGAGCAGTTCTTC.

This clone was observed once. J is TRBJ2-5 and V is TRBV6-5, with D maybe TRBD1 (5 bases). Trimming stripped 5 bases from V and 4 bases from J, with 8 bases between. This CDR3 region has 12 residues. The germline V gene has CDR1 MNHEY and CDR2 SVGAGI. As DNA, the CDR3 is TGTGCCAGCAGTAGGGGTGGAGAGACCCAGTACTTC. Translating gives CASSRGGETQYF.

V gene TRBV9 combines with J gene TRBJ1-2; 8 bases align to TRBD1. CDR3 length equals 12 residues. Germline CDR1 reads SGDLS; CDR2 reads YYNGEE. The V segment lost 6 bases and the J segment 8 bases; nucleotides outside the gene matches: 6. DNA of the CDR3: TGTGCCAGCAACGGACAGGGAAGGGGCTACACCTTC. Amino acid sequence: CASNGQGRGYTF. The whole variable domain, remainder taken from reference TRBV9 and TRBJ1-2, is DSGVTQTPKHLITATGQRVTLRCSPRSGDLSVYWYQQSLDQGLQFLIQYYNGEERAKGNILERFSAQQFPDLHSELNLSSLELGDSALYFCASNGQGRGYTFGSGTRLTVV.

The V gene is TRBV11-3, the J gene TRBJ2-3; no firm D call. The ends were cut back, 2 bases at V and 6 bases at J, with 9 bases in the middle. The CDR3 is made up of 13 amino acids. CDR1 is SGHNT, CDR2 YENEEA, per germline. CDR3 bases: TGTGCCAGCAGCTTAACCATCGGGGATACGCAGTATTTT. Protein: CASSLTIGDTQYF.

The chain couples TRBV14 to TRBJ2-3; 10 bases are shared with TRBD2. The CDR3 is made up of 16 amino acids. The ends lost 3 bases at V and 5 bases at J; junction bases unmatched: 8. Germline values: CDR1 SGHDN, CDR2 FVKESK. CDR3: CASSHGVAGGQDTQYF. The CDR3, as DNA: TGTGCCAGCAGCCATGGAGTAGCGGGAGGTCAAGATACGCAGTATTTT.

This chain joins TRBV5-1 and TRBJ2-7, with D maybe TRBD2 (6 bases). The germline V gene has CDR1 SGHRS and CDR2 YFSETQ. V dropped 3 bases and J dropped 6 bases, with 10 bases sitting between them. The CDR3 has 12 amino acids. CDR3 amino acids: CASSSSGVEQYF. The CDR3 DNA is TGCGCCAGCAGCTCCTCGGGGGTCGAGCAGTACTTC.

There are a few counts of this clone. This chain uses TRBV2 with TRBJ2-1; TRBD2 agrees at 11 bases. The CDR3 is 15 residues long. V lost 7 bases and J lost 6; bases outside the gene matches: 8. In germline, CDR1 is SNHLY, CDR2 FYNNEI. The CDR3 sequence: CASTRGSGRVNEQFF. In DNA, the CDR3 is TGTGCCAGCACCCGTGGTAGCGGGAGGGTCAATGAGCAGTTCTTC. Based on the CDR3 plus reference TRBV2 and TRBJ2-1, the full variable domain is EPEVTQTPSHQVTQMGQEVILRCVPISNHLYFYWYRQILGQKVEFLVSFYNNEISEKSEIFDDQFSVERPDGSNFTLKIRSTKLEDSAMYFCASTRGSGRVNEQFFGPGTRLTVL.

The J gene is TRBJ2-1, the V gene TRBV5-5; D is ambiguous. V lost 3 bases and J 1 base, leaving 8 bases between the germline ends. The CDR3 is 14 residues long. Germline V gives CDR1 SGHKS, CDR2 YYEKEE (reference sequence). CDR3 bases: TGTGCCAGCAGCTCCTCGGTGTCCTACAATGAGCAGTTCTTC. Protein product: CASSSSVSYNEQFF.

The chain carries TRBV7-9 and TRBJ1-1, with D perhaps matching TRBD1 (5 bases). CDR1 is SEHNR, CDR2 FQNEAQ, per germline (reference sequence). The V end lost 4 bases, the J end lost 5 bases, and 14 bases lay between the germline ends. The CDR3 spans 14 residues. The CDR3, as DNA: TGTGCCAGCAGCTACCAGGGTACGAAAACTGAAGCTTTCTTT. This translates into CASSYQGTKTEAFF.

On this clone: The junction departs from the called germline gene at one end, perhaps through a read error. This chain uses TRBV2 with TRBJ2-7; 8 nucleotides agree with TRBD1. There are 15 residues in the CDR3. The germline V gene has CDR1 SNHLY and CDR2 FYNNEI. The CDR3 DNA sequence: TGTGCCAGCAGCGAAGGACAGGGATGGTTCTACGAGCAGTACTTC. It codes for CASSEGQGWFYEQYF.

The chain employs TRBV6-2 or TRBV6-3 and TRBJ2-7; the D gene is possibly TRBD2 (5 bases). The CDR3 contains 13 residues. Between the trimmed V and J ends, which lost 5 bases and 5 bases, there was a span of 13 bases. Germline CDR1 reads MNHEY; CDR2 reads SVGEGT. The CDR3 region has the DNA TGTGCCAGCAGTCACGAGGGCACAGACGAGCAGTACTTC. It is translated as CASSHEGTDEQYF.

The chain has TRBV7-9 and TRBJ2-5; 9 positions agree with TRBD1. Unmatched junction bases numbered 4, after V lost 5 bases and J lost 3 bases. Germline CDR1 is SEHNR and CDR2 is FQNEAQ (reference sequence). This CDR3 comprises 14 residues. Here the CDR3 DNA reads TGTGCCAGCAGCCTGACAGGGGGGAAAGAGACCCAGTACTTC. It codes for CASSLTGGKETQYF.

The chain is built from TRBV7-2 and TRBJ2-1; 10 bases are shared with TRBD1. After removal of 6 bases from V and 6 bases from J, the junction contained 11 bases not matched to a gene. The CDR3 loop spans 16 amino acids. Germline V gene lookup returns CDR1 SGHTA and CDR2 FQGNSA. For the CDR3, the DNA is TGTGCCAGCAGGGAATGGGGGACAGGGGTCCCCAATGAGCAGTTCTTC. It yields the protein CASREWGTGVPNEQFF.

This chain uses TRBV19 with TRBJ2-1, with D possibly being TRBD2 (5 bases). This CDR3 has 15 residues. The V gene lost 6 bases and the J gene lost 0 bases, with 12 bases spanning the gap. CDR1 is LNHDA and CDR2 is SQIVND in the germline V gene (reference sequence). CDR3 sequence (DNA): TGTGCCAGTAGAGGGAGTGTCAGCTCCTACAATGAGCAGTTCTTC. It specifies CASRGSVSSYNEQFF.

This chain uses TRBV18 with TRBJ1-5; 7 nucleotides align to TRBD1. The CDR3 covers 15 residues. Losses at the gene ends were 3 bases for V and 8 bases for J; bases not matched to a gene: 10. The germline V gene encodes CDR1 KGHSH and CDR2 LQKENI. CDR3 DNA: TGTGCCAGCTCACCTGACAGGGCCGCCTTGGAGCCCCAGCATTTT. Its translation: CASSPDRAALEPQHF.

The J gene is TRBJ1-3, the V gene TRBV5-6; no reliable D call. The CDR3 has 16 amino acids. V dropped 0 bases and J dropped 0 bases, with 10 bases sitting between them. Germline CDR1 is SGHDT and CDR2 is YYEEEE. CDR3: CASSLGSTSSGNTIYF. DNA of the CDR3: TGTGCCAGCAGCTTGGGCAGTACCAGCTCTGGAAACACCATATATTTT.

The rearrangement joins TRBV6-2 or TRBV6-3 to TRBJ2-5, with a weak D call TRBD2 (6 bases). CDR1 and CDR2 from the germline V gene are MNHEY and SVGEGT. This CDR3 contains 15 residues. V dropped 4 bases and J dropped 6 bases, with 18 bases sitting between them. The CDR3 sequence is CASSSGADGRKTQYF. As DNA, the CDR3 is TGTGCCAGCAGTTCGGGTGCGGACGGGAGAAAGACCCAGTACTTC.